Listed below are T cell receptor beta chains from one sample, sequenced in a study of spatial heterogeneity in lung cancer. MiXCR, run by TCRdb on the 5' RACE reads, gives a single entry per CDR3 protein. The repertoire holds 20,000 to 30,000 distinct CDR3 sequences, 5% to 6.5% seen once, with 20% to 25% in the top ten. The sample consisted of PBMCs, taken at follow-up. Source of these receptors: a male donor with early-stage non-small cell lung cancer. Both conserved end residues are part of each CDR3. A D gene is named only where the DNA matches it firmly. Only part of the rows carry a size: once, few, many, or a class if the clone is expanded.

j_gene	len	d_gene	v_gene	abundance	CDR3nt	CDR3aa
TRBJ1-5	17	.	TRBV6-1	few	TGTGCCAGCAGTCAAAGAAGGGACAAGAATAGCAATCAGCCCCAGCATTTT	CASSQRRDKNSNQPQHF
TRBJ2-1	15	TRBD1	TRBV12-3/TRBV12-4	few	TGTGCCAGCAGTCCCGGGACAGGGGGCAGGGATGAGCAGTTCTTC	CASSPGTGGRDEQFF
TRBJ1-1	13	TRBD1	TRBV29-1	many	TGCAGCGTCGAACAGGGGGCTAACACTGAAGCTTTCTTT	CSVEQGANTEAFF
TRBJ1-2	13	.	TRBV7-9	many	TGTGCCAGCAGCTTAGAGGGGATCTATGGCTACACCTTC	CASSLEGIYGYTF
TRBJ1-1	15	TRBD1	TRBV7-9	few	TGTGCCAGCAACGGGCCGGGGACAGGGAACACTGAAGCTTTCTTT	CASNGPGTGNTEAFF
TRBJ1-2	12	.	TRBV29-1	many	TGCAGCGTTGAACCAGTACCCTATGGCTACACCTTC	CSVEPVPYGYTF
TRBJ1-1	14	TRBD1	TRBV29-1	few	TGCAGCGCAGAAAGGACAGGGGAGAACACTGAAGCTTTCTTT	CSAERTGENTEAFF
TRBJ2-1	15	.	TRBV7-9	medium-sized	TGTGCCAGCAGAGGACGGGGGAATTTGGGGAATGAGCAGTTCTTC	CASRGRGNLGNEQFF
TRBJ2-7	15	.	TRBV7-8	many	TGTGCCAGCAGCTTAGCACGGACGGAAACCTACGAGCAGTACTTC	CASSLARTETYEQYF
TRBJ1-6	13	.	TRBV20-1	.	TGCAGTGCTAGAGATACGGGGAATTCACCCCTCCACTTT	CSARDTGNSPLHF
TRBJ2-3	14	.	TRBV20-1	few	TGCAGTGCCACCCCCCGGAACTCCGCAGATACGCAGTATTTT	CSATPRNSADTQYF
TRBJ2-6	12	.	TRBV5-1	medium-sized	TGCGCCAGCGGGTCTGGGGCCAACGTCCTGACTTTC	CASGSGANVLTF
TRBJ2-3	16	TRBD2	TRBV10-3	many	TGTGCCATCAGTTCGTGGACTAGCGCGGAGTCCGATACGCAGTATTTT	CAISSWTSAESDTQYF
TRBJ2-2	16	TRBD1	TRBV6-1	many	TGTGCCAGCAGTGGGCAACAGGGGATAGGCACCGGGGAGCTGTTTTTT	CASSGQQGIGTGELFF
TRBJ1-1	12	.	TRBV29-1	many	TGCAGCGTTGAACCCCAGGTGGGGGAAGCTTTCTTT	CSVEPQVGEAFF
TRBJ1-2	11	.	TRBV6-2/TRBV6-3	many	TGTGCCAGCGGTAGAGAATATGGCTACACCTTC	CASGREYGYTF
TRBJ2-1	13	.	TRBV7-2	many	TGTGCCAGCAGCCTAAATCTGGAGAATGAGCAGTTCTTC	CASSLNLENEQFF
TRBJ2-3	14	.	TRBV2	few	TGTGCCAGCAGTACTCGGGGGCGCACAGATACGCAGTATTTT	CASSTRGRTDTQYF
TRBJ1-6	16	.	TRBV12-3/TRBV12-4	many	TGTGCCAGCAGTCCGGAGAGGGGTAAAGGTGATTCACCCCTCCACTTT	CASSPERGKGDSPLHF
TRBJ2-7	14	.	TRBV4-2	many	TGTGCCAGCAGCCATCGTGGTCAAACCTACGAGCAGTACTTC	CASSHRGQTYEQYF
TRBJ1-3	15	.	TRBV14	.	TGTGCCAGCAGCCGACTCGGGACCGACGGAAACACCATATATTTT	CASSRLGTDGNTIYF
TRBJ2-2	15	TRBD1	TRBV2	many	TGTGCCAGCAGATCACAGGGGTTGAACACCGGGGAGCTGTTTTTT	CASRSQGLNTGELFF
TRBJ1-6	14	.	TRBV27	many	TGTGCCAGCAGTTTAAGGTGGGATAATTCACCCCTCCACTTT	CASSLRWDNSPLHF
TRBJ2-3	15	.	TRBV12-1	.	TGTGCCAGCAGTCCAATCCGGGGGAACGCAGATACGCAGTATTTT	CASSPIRGNADTQYF
TRBJ2-7	12	.	TRBV20-1	few	TGCTCTCTAGCGCCAAGCTCCTACGAGCAGTACTTC	CSLAPSSYEQYF
TRBJ2-1	13	.	TRBV9	many	TGTGCCAGCAGCGAAAGCTCCTACAATGAGCAGTTCTTC	CASSESSYNEQFF
TRBJ1-1	15	TRBD1	TRBV6-1	many	TGTGCCAGCAGCCGAGGACAGGTAGGGAACACTGAAGCTTTCTTT	CASSRGQVGNTEAFF
TRBJ1-1	15	TRBD1	TRBV5-1	many	TGCGCCAGCAGCCCGCGACAGGGGGTAATAACTGAAGCTTTCTTT	CASSPRQGVITEAFF
TRBJ2-5	12	.	TRBV18	few	TGTGCCAGCTCACCGATCCAAGAGACCCAGTACTTC	CASSPIQETQYF
TRBJ1-1	13	.	TRBV6-5	.	TGTGCCAGCGCAACGGAGGGGAGGGTAAATGCTTTCTTT	CASATEGRVNAFF
TRBJ1-6	15	.	TRBV7-2	few	TGTGCCAGCAGCCCCATACCGGGACAAGCTTCACCCCTCCACTTT	CASSPIPGQASPLHF
TRBJ1-1	12	.	TRBV7-2	many	TGTGCCAGCAGCTTTGGGCCAACTGAAGCTTTCTTT	CASSFGPTEAFF
TRBJ2-2	16	.	TRBV4-1	.	TGCGCCAGCAGCCAAGGCCAGGGGCCCAACACCGGGGAGCTGTTTTTT	CASSQGQGPNTGELFF
TRBJ2-3	12	.	TRBV7-9	many	TGTGCCAGCCATGAGGGTGCAGATACGCAGTATTTT	CASHEGADTQYF
TRBJ2-5	13	.	TRBV12-3/TRBV12-4	many	TGTGCCAGCAGTTTAGATCCTAGAGAGACCCAGTACTTC	CASSLDPRETQYF
TRBJ2-1	15	.	TRBV3-1	many	TGTGCCAGCAGCCAAGCTGGGGGCTCATACAATGAGCAGTTCTTC	CASSQAGGSYNEQFF
TRBJ2-5	14	.	TRBV7-3	few	TGTGCCAGCAGCTTAAGTGCTAGCCAAGAGACCCAGTACTTC	CASSLSASQETQYF
TRBJ2-4	16	TRBD2	TRBV20-1	.	TGCAGTGCTAGAGATGTGAATAGCGGGGTAAAAAACATTCAGTACTTC	CSARDVNSGVKNIQYF
TRBJ2-2	15	.	TRBV24-1	many	TGTGCCACCAGTGATTGGGGAGGGAACACCGGGGAGCTGTTTTTT	CATSDWGGNTGELFF
TRBJ1-5	19	.	TRBV12-5	many	TGTGCTAGTGGTTTGGCCCTACCCGCGAGGGGCCATAGAGATCAGCCCCAGCATTTT	CASGLALPARGHRDQPQHF
TRBJ1-2	11	.	TRBV3-1	many	TGTGCCAGCAGCCAACCAGGCGGCTACACCTTC	CASSQPGGYTF
TRBJ2-3	15	.	TRBV12-3/TRBV12-4	many	TGTGCCAGCAGTTTTTACTCCAGGAGCACAGATACGCAGTATTTT	CASSFYSRSTDTQYF
TRBJ1-6	16	.	TRBV4-3	many	TGCGCCAGCAGCCAAGATCTCGGAGGGGGTTCTTCACCCCTCCACTTT	CASSQDLGGGSSPLHF
TRBJ2-3	10	.	TRBV20-1	many	TGCAGTGCGATACAGGGCCCGCAGTATTTT	CSAIQGPQYF
TRBJ2-3	15	.	TRBV24-1	many	TGTGCCACCAGTGAGCCAGGGGGAGGTACAGATACGCAGTATTTT	CATSEPGGGTDTQYF
TRBJ2-7	16	.	TRBV7-8	many	TGTGCCAGCAGGGAGGGGAGTCCCCTCCCTACGTTCGAGCAGTACTTC	CASREGSPLPTFEQYF
TRBJ2-3	12	.	TRBV18	many	TGTGCCAGCTCAACGCCATCAGATACGCAGTATTTT	CASSTPSDTQYF
TRBJ2-1	14	.	TRBV7-9	.	TGTGCCAGCAGCTACCCGACGGTGTACAATGAGCAGTTCTTC	CASSYPTVYNEQFF
TRBJ2-2	14	.	TRBV7-2	.	TGTGCCAGCAGCTTAGTCGCGAACACCGGGGAGCTGTTTTTT	CASSLVANTGELFF